The rows below give T cell receptor beta chains drawn from one sample of a study of T cells in Graves' hyperthyroidism and ophthalmopathy. MiXCR was run by TCRdb on the multiplex PCR reads, yielding one entry per CDR3 protein. The sample records more than 300,000 distinct CDR3 sequences, less than 15% being singletons. Source material: blood. The source is a young woman with Graves' hyperthyroidism. CDR3s include the opening cysteine and the closing phenylalanine or tryptophan. Each record gives: clone size, V gene, D gene, J gene, CDR3 DNA, CDR3 protein. The D gene is left open where the match is weak. Clone size is not always given. Where it is, it says once, few, many or a class for expanded clones.

>.|TRBV9|TRBD2|TRBJ2-2
TGTGCCAGCAGCACCCCTACTAGCGGCTCGAACACCGGGGAGCTGTTTTTT
CASSTPTSGSNTGELFF
>many|TRBV28|TRBD1|TRBJ2-5
TGTGCCAGCAGTTTCGGGACAGGGACGGGGGAGACCCAGTACTTC
CASSFGTGTGETQYF
>many|TRBV28|.|TRBJ1-5
TGTGCCAGCAGCGCCGGGTCCCTCCCGCCCCAGCATTTT
CASSAGSLPPQHF
>.|TRBV5-1|TRBD1|TRBJ1-2
TGCGCCAGCAGCTGGACGGGACAGAACTATGGCTACACCTTC
CASSWTGQNYGYTF
>many|TRBV6-1|.|TRBJ2-2
TGTGCCAGCAGAAGGAGACACACCGCGAACACCGGGGAGCTGTTTTTT
CASRRRHTANTGELFF
>many|TRBV6-2/TRBV6-3|TRBD2|TRBJ2-1
TGTGCCAGCAGAGACGACTACACCGGGACTAGCGGGAGTAATGAGCAGTTCTTC
CASRDDYTGTSGSNEQFF
>many|TRBV10-1|.|TRBJ1-4
TGCGCCAGCAGTGATGCAAGCAGCTCTAATGAAAAACTGTTTTTT
CASSDASSSNEKLFF
>few|TRBV11-2|.|TRBJ1-5
TGTGCCAGCGGCTCACATAGCAATCAGCCCCAGCATTTT
CASGSHSNQPQHF
>few|TRBV7-9|.|TRBJ2-5
TGTGCCAGCAGGGTTAACGTGGGGGTTCAAGCCGAGACCCAGTACTTC
CASRVNVGVQAETQYF
>.|TRBV5-1|.|TRBJ1-4
TGCGCCAGCAGCTTCACATTTGCTGCAACTAATGAAAAACTGTTTTTT
CASSFTFAATNEKLFF
>many|TRBV3-1|TRBD1|TRBJ2-7
TGTGCCAGCAGCCAGCCGGGACAGGGGGCAAATGTGCAGTACTTC
CASSQPGQGANVQYF
>.|TRBV7-9|.|TRBJ1-2
TGTGCCAGCAGTCAAGGTCCCCTAGAGGGCTACACCTTC
CASSQGPLEGYTF
>few|TRBV5-1|TRBD1|TRBJ1-5
TGCGCCAGCAGCTCCTCAGGGGGGGAACAGCCCCAGCATTTT
CASSSSGGEQPQHF
>.|TRBV4-1|.|TRBJ2-3
TGCGCCAGCAGCCAAGAGGGGACGGGCTTAAATACGCAGTATTTT
CASSQEGTGLNTQYF
>many|TRBV10-3|.|TRBJ2-3
TGTGCCATCAGTGTCGCGAGTAAGAGCACAGATACGCAGTATTTT
CAISVASKSTDTQYF
>many|TRBV20-1|TRBD2|TRBJ2-7
TGCAGTGCCTACGTCGGGACTAGAGTCGGTTCTCAGCAGTACTTC
CSAYVGTRVGSQQYF
>many|TRBV7-2|.|TRBJ2-2
TGTGCCAGCAGCTTCTCCCGGGATCGGACCGGGGAGCTGTTTTTT
CASSFSRDRTGELFF
>many|TRBV29-1|.|TRBJ1-1
TGCAGCGTTCCCGGCGAGGGGCGGTACACTGAAGCTTTCTTT
CSVPGEGRYTEAFF